One sample yielded the 30 T cell receptor beta chains listed below, sequenced in a study of graft-versus-host responses after intestinal transplantation. TCRdb keeps only in-frame clones here, not all; method: immunoSEQ multiplex PCR. The table records some 96,000 clones, less than 90% of them present only once. The antigens for these receptors are not known. The sample in question was unstimulated CD4+ T cells sorted from spleen or lymph node cells, obtained before transplant. The receptors derive from a human donor who was the organ donor for an intestinal transplant.

The chain joins TRBV7-2 to TRBJ1-2; D remains unclear. This CDR3 spans 13 amino acids. CDR1 and CDR2 (germline): SGHTA, FQGNSA. V lost 1 base, J lost 4 bases, and 7 bases lay in between. The CDR3 protein is CASSLDPLYGYTF. The CDR3, as DNA: TGTGCCAGCAGCTTAGACCCCCTCTATGGCTACACCTTC.

In DNA, the CDR3 is TGTGCCTGGGACAGGGTATACGATTCACCCCTCCACTTT. Encoded protein: CAWDRVYDSPLHF. The chain carries TRBV30 and TRBJ1-6; 7 positions match TRBD1. CDR3 length equals 13 residues. With V trimmed by 5 bases and J by 8 bases, 6 bases remained unmatched. Germline V lookup: CDR1 GTSNPN, CDR2 SVGIG (reference sequence). Full variable domain (missing parts from reference TRBV30 and TRBJ1-6): SQTIHQWPATLVQPVGSPLSLECTVEGTSNPNLYWYRQAAGRGLQLLFYSVGIGQISSEVPQNLSASRPQDRQFILSSKKLLLSDSGFYLCAWDRVYDSPLHFGNGTRLTVT.

The chain couples TRBV25-1 to TRBJ2-2, with D possibly matching TRBD1 (6 bases). The CDR3 length is 15 residues. The germline CDR1 and CDR2 sequences are MGHDK and SYGVNS. The V gene lost 4 bases and the J gene lost 7 bases, with 16 bases spanning the gap. The CDR3 spells CASSVYRVGNGELFF. The CDR3 DNA is TGTGCCAGCAGTGTTTACAGGGTAGGGAACGGGGAGCTGTTTTTT.

This clone has just a few counts. The chain employs TRBV6-5 and TRBJ1-3; D not certain. The germline V and J ends were trimmed by 0 bases and 2 bases, with 8 bases remaining between them. The CDR3 has 15 amino acids. Germline-derived CDR1 and CDR2 are MNHEY and SVGAGI. CDR3 region: CASSYSRGTGNTIYF. In nucleotides, the CDR3 is TGTGCCAGCAGTTACTCGCGGGGAACTGGAAACACCATATATTTT.

The chain links TRBV6-5 to TRBJ1-2; 8 bases map to TRBD1. This CDR3 is 16 amino acids long. Germline loops: CDR1 MNHEY, CDR2 SVGAGI. The V gene end was trimmed by 0 bases and the J gene end by 4 bases; junction bases not matched to a gene: 7. CDR3 in DNA: TGTGCCAGCAGTTACTCGAGAGCAGGGGGCACCTATGGCTACACCTTC. The encoded protein is CASSYSRAGGTYGYTF.

The gene calls are TRBV18 and TRBJ2-3; 11 nucleotides match TRBD2. This CDR3 comprises 15 residues. The trim removed 3 bases at V and 5 bases at J, leaving 4 bases unmatched. Germline V gene sequence: CDR1 KGHSH, CDR2 LQKENI. The CDR3 loop reads CASSPSGTSGDTQYF. DNA for the CDR3: TGTGCCAGCTCACCGTCCGGGACTAGCGGAGATACGCAGTATTTT. The full variable domain, rest sourced from reference TRBV18 and TRBJ2-3, is NAGVMQNPRHLVRRRGQEARLRCSPMKGHSHVYWYRQLPEEGLKFMVYLQKENIIDESGMPKERFSAEFPKEGPSILRIQQVVRGDSAAYFCASSPSGTSGDTQYFGPGTRLTVL.

The table lists this clone with a few counts. The chain is built from TRBV6-1 and TRBJ1-1; unclear D gene. V was cut by 6 bases and J by 11 bases, with 7 bases left in between. The CDR3 sequence is 9 residues long. Germline values: CDR1 MNHNS, CDR2 SASEGT. CDR3 sequence (DNA): TGTGCCAGCAGGAGAGGGGCTTTCTTT. It encodes CASRRGAFF.

The chain has TRBV7-2 and TRBJ2-2; TRBD1 matches 11 bases. Germline CDR1 and CDR2: SGHTA and FQGNSA. The CDR3 runs 16 residues. V lost 5 bases to trimming and J lost 4 bases; unmatched junction nucleotides: 6. The CDR3 reads CASSRGGTGGTGELFF. The CDR3 DNA follows: TGTGCCAGCAGCCGAGGCGGGACAGGGGGCACCGGGGAGCTGTTTTTT.

This chain uses TRBV28 with TRBJ2-7; no definite D call. Germline values: CDR1 MDHEN, CDR2 SYDVKM. V lost 2 bases to trimming and J lost 1 base, with 3 bases between them. CDR3 length: 12 amino acids. The CDR3 bases are TGTGCCAGCAGTTTAAGGTCCTACGAGCAGTACTTC. It yields the protein CASSLRSYEQYF.

This clone occurred once. The chain is built from TRBV20-1 and TRBJ1-1; D not resolved. The CDR3 is 11 residues long. Trimming took 5 bases from V and 5 from J, leaving 9 bases between them. In germline, CDR1 is DFQATT, CDR2 SNEGSKA (reference sequence). In nucleotides, the CDR3 is TGCAGTGCTCAACTGTGGACTGAAGCTTTCTTT. Translating gives CSAQLWTEAFF.

This chain links TRBV5-1 with TRBJ1-3; D perhaps matches TRBD1 (5 bases). The V gene's germline CDR1 is SGHRS and CDR2 YFSETQ. V was shortened by 2 bases and J by 6 bases, with 24 bases between the two germline ends. CDR3 length: 18 amino acids. CDR3 in DNA: TGCGCCAGCAGCTTTTTTGGGAAAGGAGGCAGGGTGTTAAACACCATATATTTT. This encodes CASSFFGKGGRVLNTIYF.

V usage is TRBV5-4 and J usage is TRBJ1-1; the match to TRBD1 covers 7 bases. The CDR3 runs to 15 residues. Germline trimming cut 0 bases from V and 2 bases from J; bases unmatched to any gene: 4. In germline, CDR1 is SGHNT, CDR2 YYREEE (reference sequence). The CDR3 here is CASSLDRGPNTEAFF. CDR3 coding DNA: TGTGCCAGCAGCTTGGACAGGGGCCCTAACACTGAAGCTTTCTTT.

Only one count was recorded for this clone. This rearrangement joins TRBV7-8 to TRBJ1-6, with D possibly TRBD1 on 5 matching bases. Trimming took 4 bases from V and 10 from J, leaving 14 bases between them. CDR3 size: 14 residues. The germline V gene has CDR1 SGHVS and CDR2 FQNEAQ. CDR3 nucleotide sequence: TGTGCCAGCAGCTGGCGGCAGGGCGAGTCACCCCTCCACTTT. This sequence encodes CASSWRQGESPLHF. The variable domain in full, completed from reference TRBV7-8 and TRBJ1-6, reads GAGVSQSPRYKVAKRGQDVALRCDPISGHVSLFWYQQALGQGPEFLTYFQNEAQLDKSGLPSDRFFAERPEGSVSTLKIQRTQQEDSAVYLCASSWRQGESPLHFGNGTRLTVT.

This clone showed up just a few times. V gene TRBV5-5 combines with J gene TRBJ1-4, with D unresolved. Germline V gives CDR1 SGHKS, CDR2 YYEKEE (reference sequence). The germline V and J ends were trimmed by 3 bases and 0 bases, with 9 bases remaining between them. The CDR3 spans 15 residues. CDR3 sequence reads: CASSSGRSTNEKLFF. Written as DNA, the CDR3 is TGTGCCAGCAGCTCAGGACGGTCAACTAATGAAAAACTGTTTTTT. The variable domain in full, completed from reference TRBV5-5 and TRBJ1-4, reads DAGVTQSPTHLIKTRGQQVTLRCSPISGHKSVSWYQQVLGQGPQFIFQYYEKEERGRGNFPDRFSARQFPNYSSELNVNALLLGDSALYLCASSSGRSTNEKLFFGSGTQLSVL.

The chain couples TRBV6-1 to TRBJ2-6; 7 bases line up with TRBD1. The CDR3 has 18 amino acids. Losses at the gene ends were 4 bases for V and 0 bases for J; bases not matched to a gene: 9. Looked up from germline, CDR1 is MNHNS and CDR2 is SASEGT. The CDR3 protein is CASSAWTGRASGANVLTF. The CDR3 DNA reads as TGTGCCAGCAGTGCTTGGACAGGTCGCGCCTCTGGGGCCAACGTCCTGACTTTC.

V and J are TRBV27 and TRBJ1-3, with a weak D call TRBD1 (5 bases). Per the germline V gene, CDR1 is MNHEY and CDR2 is SMNVEV (reference sequence). This CDR3 is built from 16 residues. Trimming removed 5 bases from V and 0 bases from J, with 14 bases in between. DNA for the CDR3: TGTGCCAGCAGTCCACGGGACGGATCCTCTGGAAACACCATATATTTT. Amino acids: CASSPRDGSSGNTIYF.

The rearrangement links TRBV10-2 to TRBJ2-1; D is ambiguous. The V gene's germline CDR1 is WSHSY and CDR2 SAAADI. The CDR3 contains 13 residues. The V end was cut by 8 bases, the J end by 1 base, with 9 bases between. The CDR3 DNA is TGCGCCAGCGGGGTTCTATCCTACAATGAGCAGTTCTTC. It specifies CASGVLSYNEQFF.

This clone was observed once. This chain joins TRBV18 and TRBJ1-2; 7 bases map to TRBD1. There are 15 residues in the CDR3. From germline, CDR1 is KGHSH and CDR2 LQKENI. Germline trimming cut 3 bases from V and 3 bases from J; bases unmatched to any gene: 7. The CDR3 DNA reads TGTGCCAGCTCACCGTCGGGCACAGGGGACTATGGCTACACCTTC. As protein: CASSPSGTGDYGYTF.

The V gene is TRBV10-3, the J gene TRBJ2-7; possible D gene TRBD1, 6 bases. Germline V gene lookup returns CDR1 ENHRY and CDR2 SYGVKD. Trimming cost V 3 bases and J 2 bases, with 14 bases left between them. The CDR3 is 15 residues long. CDR3 sequence reads: CAISDLQGSPYEQYF. DNA for the CDR3: TGTGCCATCAGTGATCTGCAGGGGTCCCCCTACGAGCAGTACTTC.

This chain connects TRBV5-4 to TRBJ2-5; TRBD2 aligns across 8 bases. The CDR3 length is 15 residues. The germline V gene has CDR1 SGHNT and CDR2 YYREEE (reference sequence). The ends lost 1 base at V and 0 bases at J; junction bases unmatched: 2. In DNA, the CDR3 is TGTGCCAGCAGCTTGCCGGGGGGGAACCAAGAGACCCAGTACTTC. This sequence encodes CASSLPGGNQETQYF. Drawing the rest from reference TRBV5-4 and TRBJ2-5, the complete variable domain is ETGVTQSPTHLIKTRGQQVTLRCSSQSGHNTVSWYQQALGQGPQFIFQYYREEENGRGNFPPRFSGLQFPNYSSELNVNALELDDSALYLCASSLPGGNQETQYFGPGTRLLVL.

The J gene is TRBJ1-4, the V gene TRBV5-1; D gene uncertain. Trimming cost V 0 bases and J 12 bases, with 18 bases left between them. The CDR3 has 15 amino acids. Germline CDR1 is SGHRS and CDR2 is YFSETQ. CDR3 DNA: TGCGCCAGCAGCTTGGGGGAAGTTCAGAGGTCGGAACTGTTTTTT. This translates into CASSLGEVQRSELFF.

This chain connects TRBV19 to TRBJ1-5, with unresolved D. CDR3 size: 12 residues. Trimming cost V 5 bases and J 3 bases, with 5 bases left between them. CDR1 and CDR2 from the germline V gene are LNHDA and SQIVND (reference sequence). As DNA, the CDR3 is TGTGCCAGTAGTGAGTCCAATCAGCCCCAGCATTTT. This gives the protein CASSESNQPQHF.

The CDR3 region is CASSPLGTGNEKLFF. The CDR3 nucleotides are TGTGCCAGCAGCCCCCTCGGGACGGGTAATGAAAAACTGTTTTTT. V and J are TRBV7-7 and TRBJ1-4; a weak D match, TRBD1 (5 bases). Germline CDR1 reads SSHAT; CDR2 reads FNYEAQ (reference sequence). Trimming pared 5 bases from V and 4 bases from J, leaving 14 bases between. The CDR3 is made up of 15 amino acids.

This clone was detected only once. V is TRBV6-1 and J is TRBJ1-1; the D is unclear. Germline CDR1 reads MNHNS; CDR2 reads SASEGT. The CDR3 runs 13 residues. The V end was cut by 7 bases, the J end by 0 bases, with 9 bases between. CDR3 loop: CASTYMMNTEAFF. CDR3 DNA sequence: TGTGCCAGCACCTACATGATGAACACTGAAGCTTTCTTT.

This chain connects TRBV5-1 to TRBJ2-3; possibly TRBD1 or TRBD2 for D (5 bases each). The germline gives CDR1 SGHRS, CDR2 YFSETQ. Trimming stripped 0 bases from V and 0 bases from J, with 14 bases between. The CDR3 length is 17 residues. The CDR3 spells CASSLGEGFSSTDTQYF. The DNA for the CDR3 is TGCGCCAGCAGCTTGGGAGAGGGGTTTTCTAGCACAGATACGCAGTATTTT. The variable domain in full, completed from reference TRBV5-1 and TRBJ2-3, reads KAGVTQTPRYLIKTRGQQVTLSCSPISGHRSVSWYQQTPGQGLQFLFEYFSETQRNKGNFPGRFSGRQFSNSRSEMNVSTLELGDSALYLCASSLGEGFSSTDTQYFGPGTRLTVL.

The chain links TRBV7-8 to TRBJ2-7; no definite D call. CDR3 length: 16 amino acids. Trimming took 0 bases from V and 1 from J, leaving 13 bases between them. Germline V gene data show CDR1 as SGHVS and CDR2 as FQNEAQ. The CDR3 DNA follows: TGTGCCAGCAGCTTAGCGGGGTTTGCGCGGTCCTACGAGCAGTACTTC. Amino acid sequence: CASSLAGFARSYEQYF.

V is TRBV29-1 and J is TRBJ1-5; the D gene is possibly TRBD1 (5 bases). The germline V gene has CDR1 SQVTM and CDR2 ANQGSEA. Trimming cost V 7 bases and J 2 bases, with 12 bases left between them. This CDR3 is built from 13 residues. The CDR3 DNA sequence: TGCAGCGCCTCACTAGGGGGCAATCAGCCCCAGCATTTT. This codes for CSASLGGNQPQHF.

The chain is built from TRBV7-9 and TRBJ1-5; weak D call: TRBD1 (6 bases). Germline V lookup: CDR1 SEHNR, CDR2 FQNEAQ (reference sequence). The length of the CDR3 is 15 residues. V lost 2 bases and J lost 7, with 15 bases in between. CDR3 nucleotide sequence: TGTGCCAGCAGCTTACAAGGAACAGGGAGCCAGCCCCAGCATTTT. This gives the protein CASSLQGTGSQPQHF.

The chain carries TRBV9 and TRBJ1-2; 7 positions match TRBD1. V shed 0 bases, J shed 0 bases, and the junction held 2 bases outside the gene matches. The CDR3 sequence is 15 residues long. Germline V lookup: CDR1 SGDLS, CDR2 YYNGEE. The CDR3: CASSVGQGSNYGYTF. The DNA of the CDR3 is TGTGCCAGCAGCGTAGGACAGGGCTCTAACTATGGCTACACCTTC.

The chain uses TRBV6-1 and TRBJ1-6, with 9 positions matching TRBD1. This CDR3 comprises 15 residues. Germline V gives CDR1 MNHNS, CDR2 SASEGT. The junction had 5 bases not matched to a gene; V was cut back by 6 bases and J by 5 bases. CDR3 nucleotides: TGTGCCAGCAGAAAACAGGGGGCGGATAATTCACCCCTCCACTTT. It codes for CASRKQGADNSPLHF.